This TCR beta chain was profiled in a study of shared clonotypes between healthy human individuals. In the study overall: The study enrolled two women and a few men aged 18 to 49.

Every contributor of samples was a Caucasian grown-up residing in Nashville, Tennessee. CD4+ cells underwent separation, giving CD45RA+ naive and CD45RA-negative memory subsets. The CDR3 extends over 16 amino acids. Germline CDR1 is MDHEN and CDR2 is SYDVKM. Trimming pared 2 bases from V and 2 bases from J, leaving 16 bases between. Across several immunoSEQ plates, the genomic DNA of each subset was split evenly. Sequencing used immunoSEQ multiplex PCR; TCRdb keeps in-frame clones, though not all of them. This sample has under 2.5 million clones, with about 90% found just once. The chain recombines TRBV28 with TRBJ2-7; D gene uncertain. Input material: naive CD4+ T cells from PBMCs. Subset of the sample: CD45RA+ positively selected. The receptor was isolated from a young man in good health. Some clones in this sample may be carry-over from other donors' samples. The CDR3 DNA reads TGTGCCAGCAGTTTACCGGCGCGTAGTTTGCCCTACGAGCAGTACTTC. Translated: CASSLPARSLPYEQYF.